Listed below are T cell receptor beta chains from one sample, sequenced in a study of type 1 regulatory T cells. Which antigens these TCRs recognize remains unknown. TCRdb re-analysed the reads in MiXCR, keeping a single row per CDR3 protein. Of about 62,000 distinct CDR3 sequences in the sample, 62% were seen once. Sequenced material: cultured non-Tr1 T cells, either the whole culture or a sorted T cell fraction (not recorded which). Every receptor here comes from a human donor in good health. Both conserved end residues are part of each CDR3. A D gene is named only where the DNA matches it firmly. Clone size is not always given. Where it is, it says once, few, many or a class for expanded clones.

cdr3_nt cdr3_aa j_call clone_size v_call d_call
TGTGCCAGCTCACCACCCCGGGCGGGGGCTGAAGCTTTCTTT CASSPPRAGAEAFF TRBJ1-1 . TRBV18 .
TGTGCCATCAGGGGGGACCCTAGCTCCTACGAGCAGTACTTC CAIRGDPSSYEQYF TRBJ2-7 once TRBV10-3 .
TGTGCCAGCAGTGCTGGGACTATCGGCCTGGAGCAGTACTTC CASSAGTIGLEQYF TRBJ2-7 . TRBV2 TRBD2
TGTGCCATCAGGACGGACAGTACCGGCACAGATACGCAGTATTTT CAIRTDSTGTDTQYF TRBJ2-3 . TRBV10-3 .
TGTGCCAGCAGACTAGCGGGAGGTACCGGGGAGCTGTTTTTT CASRLAGGTGELFF TRBJ2-2 few TRBV12-3/TRBV12-4 TRBD2
TGCAGTGCTAGTGTTAGACTAGCGGCGTCCTACGAGCAGTACTTC CSASVRLAASYEQYF TRBJ2-7 . TRBV20-1 TRBD2
TGCAGTGCTAGAGTAGGCGGGGGGCAGGCTCACCAAGAGACCCAGTACTTC CSARVGGGQAHQETQYF TRBJ2-5 . TRBV20-1 TRBD2
TGCGCCAGCAGCTTAGTTCAAGGGCGCGGGGCCGGGGAGCTGTTTTTT CASSLVQGRGAGELFF TRBJ2-2 . TRBV5-1 .
TGCAGTGCTAGTGGCACTAGCGGGAGACCTTACGAGCAGTACTTC CSASGTSGRPYEQYF TRBJ2-7 . TRBV20-1 TRBD2
TGTGCCAGCAGCCAAGTGAGCGGGATGTCCCAAGAGACCCAGTACTTC CASSQVSGMSQETQYF TRBJ2-5 . TRBV5-4 TRBD2
TGCAGCGTTGACTCGGGGTCCAATGAGCAGTTCTTC CSVDSGSNEQFF TRBJ2-1 . TRBV29-1 .
TGCGCCAGCAGCCAAGACCCACTGAGCACAGATACGCAGTATTTT CASSQDPLSTDTQYF TRBJ2-3 . TRBV4-3 .
TGCGCCAGCAGCTTGGGACAACAAAACACTGAAGCTTTCTTT CASSLGQQNTEAFF TRBJ1-1 . TRBV5-1 .
TGTGCTAGTAGACTAGCGGGACGGGATGAGCAGTTCTTC CASRLAGRDEQFF TRBJ2-1 once TRBV6-5 TRBD2
TGCGCCAGCAGCCAACTGGGCGTAGGCAATCAGCCCCAGCATTTT CASSQLGVGNQPQHF TRBJ1-5 few TRBV4-1 .
TGCAGTGCTAGAGATCAGGCTAGCGGGTTCGAGACCCAGTACTTC CSARDQASGFETQYF TRBJ2-5 . TRBV20-1 TRBD2
TGTGCCAGCAGGTTAGACTACGAGCAGTACTTC CASRLDYEQYF TRBJ2-7 . TRBV6-5 .
TGCGCCAGCAGCCAAGCTGACAGGGTAGCTGAAAAACTGTTTTTT CASSQADRVAEKLFF TRBJ1-4 few TRBV4-1 TRBD1
TGCAGCGTTGAAAGGCGACTAGTCAATGAGCAGTTCTTC CSVERRLVNEQFF TRBJ2-1 . TRBV29-1 .
TGTGCCAGCCTCCCTAGCTCAGATACGCAGTATTTT CASLPSSDTQYF TRBJ2-3 few TRBV2 .
TGCAGCGTCCGAATCAACACTGAAGCTTTCTTT CSVRINTEAFF TRBJ1-1 few TRBV29-1 .
TGTGCCAGCAGCGTAGTTCGAGAGCCCCAAGGGGATCTGTTTTTT CASSVVREPQGDLFF TRBJ2-2 . TRBV9 .
TGTGCCAGCAGCCCCGGACGGGGATTCGCCGGGGAGCTGTTTTTT CASSPGRGFAGELFF TRBJ2-2 . TRBV11-3 .
TGCGCCAGCAGTGAGTCAGGATCCGGCACAGATACGCAGTATTTT CASSESGSGTDTQYF TRBJ2-3 . TRBV10-1 .
TGTGCCAGCTGTTACAGCGGGAGGGCCTTCAATGAGCAGTTCTTC CASCYSGRAFNEQFF TRBJ2-1 . TRBV3-1 TRBD2
TGTGCCAGCAGTTTAAACGAGGCCAGGGGTGTCGCTTTCTTT CASSLNEARGVAFF TRBJ1-1 few TRBV12-3/TRBV12-4 .
TGCGCCAGCAGTCGCGGTCTGGAGACCCAGTACTTC CASSRGLETQYF TRBJ2-5 . TRBV5-1 .
TGTGCCAGCAGTGAAAGCGTCTCTAGCACAGATACGCAGTATTTT CASSESVSSTDTQYF TRBJ2-3 many TRBV6-1 .
TGTGCCAGCAGCCCAGCGGGAGGGCCAACCGGGGAGCTGTTTTTT CASSPAGGPTGELFF TRBJ2-2 . TRBV11-1 TRBD2
TGCAGCGTCACTAGGCCATCCGGGGAGACCCAGTACTTC CSVTRPSGETQYF TRBJ2-5 few TRBV29-1 .
TGCGCCAGCTCCCCTTCTAGCGGGTGGACGGAGACCCAGTACTTC CASSPSSGWTETQYF TRBJ2-5 . TRBV5-1 TRBD2
TGCAGTGCTAGAGACGGCAATCAGCCCCAGCATTTT CSARDGNQPQHF TRBJ1-5 few TRBV20-1 .
TGCAGTGCTAGAGATCGCTTCGGACTCCTTGAAGCTTTCTTT CSARDRFGLLEAFF TRBJ1-1 . TRBV20-1 .
TGTGCCAGCAGCTTAGCGTTCGCCTCGGGGGAGCAGTTCTTC CASSLAFASGEQFF TRBJ2-1 . TRBV7-2 .
TGTGCCAGCAATGGACAGCTGAGTGAAGCTTTCTTT CASNGQLSEAFF TRBJ1-1 . TRBV2 .
TGCAGTGCTAGAGTTGGAGATACGCAGTATTTT CSARVGDTQYF TRBJ2-3 . TRBV20-1 .
TGTGCCAGTAGTCCTCAAACGACTAGCGGAAACTACAATGAGCAGTTCTTC CASSPQTTSGNYNEQFF TRBJ2-1 . TRBV19 TRBD2
TGTGCCAGCAGCCGCGGGACTAGCAACGACAATGAGCAGTTCTTC CASSRGTSNDNEQFF TRBJ2-1 . TRBV7-9 TRBD2
TGCAGTGCTAGAGGGGACAATGAGCAGTTCTTC CSARGDNEQFF TRBJ2-1 once TRBV20-1 .
TGTGCCAGCGCTGAACAGGGGAATTCACCCCTCCACTTT CASAEQGNSPLHF TRBJ1-6 few TRBV12-3/TRBV12-4 TRBD1
TGCAGTGCAGGAGGGACTAGCGGGATTGATGAGCAGTTCTTC CSAGGTSGIDEQFF TRBJ2-1 . TRBV20-1 TRBD2
TGTGCCAGCAGTGGGGACACCGGGGAGCTGTTTTTT CASSGDTGELFF TRBJ2-2 few TRBV12-3/TRBV12-4 .
TGCAGTGCTACGGTACTAGCGGCACTCACAGATACGCAGTATTTT CSATVLAALTDTQYF TRBJ2-3 . TRBV20-1 TRBD2
TGTGCCAGCATTCTTTCCGGGACGGACACCGGGGAGCTGTTTTTT CASILSGTDTGELFF TRBJ2-2 . TRBV12-3/TRBV12-4 .
TGTGCCAGCTCACTTAGCGGCTCGTACAATGAGCAGTTCTTC CASSLSGSYNEQFF TRBJ2-1 . TRBV18 .
TGCAGCGTTGTTAAGACAGTGAATGAGCAGTTCTTC CSVVKTVNEQFF TRBJ2-1 . TRBV29-1 .
TGCAGTGCTAGAGGCCAAGGGAACAATGAGCAGTTCTTC CSARGQGNNEQFF TRBJ2-1 medium-sized TRBV20-1 .
TGCAGTGCTAGAGTTCTCGGGGGACAGACTAACACCGGGGAGCTGTTTTTT CSARVLGGQTNTGELFF TRBJ2-2 once TRBV20-1 .
TGCGCCAGCAGCCAAGTTAGGGTCTTGGGAGCGGGCACCACAGATACGCAGTATTTT CASSQVRVLGAGTTDTQYF TRBJ2-3 few TRBV4-3 .
TGTGCCAGCAGCGCCGGGACTAGCGGGAGGAGGGAACGAAACATTCAGTACTTC CASSAGTSGRRERNIQYF TRBJ2-4 . TRBV9 TRBD2
TGTGCCACCAGCAGAGATCTAGGAGGGGTCTATGGCTACACCTTC CATSRDLGGVYGYTF TRBJ1-2 . TRBV15 .